This T cell receptor beta chain was identified during a study of T cell changes during pregnancy in multiple sclerosis. Measured with immunoSEQ multiplex PCR; TCRdb has only the in-frame clones, and not every one. The sample yields 25,000 to 30,000 clones, around 90% seen once. The CDR3 has 14 residues. Trimming removed 4 bases from V and 3 bases from J; junction bases left unmatched: 4. Germline V gene data show CDR1 as SNHLY and CDR2 as FYNNEI. This clonotype originated in a female donor in good health, enrolled as a control in a pregnancy study. The material was CD4+ T cells from peripheral blood mononuclear cells, obtained in the first trimester of pregnancy. The chain recombines TRBV2 with TRBJ2-3; 7 bases agree with TRBD2. The DNA of the CDR3 is TGTGCCAGCAGTGGAGGGCGGGGGACAGATACGCAGTATTTT. Translation gives CASSGGRGTDTQYF.